Each of the 31 T cell receptor beta chains below was sequenced from the same sample in a study of early T cells in non-severe SARS-CoV-2 infection. TCRdb passed the 5' RACE reads through MiXCR, listing each CDR3 protein once. The sample has over 95,000 distinct CDR3 sequences, about 15% seen once; the top ten hold 1.3%. Sequencing input: whole blood. The receptors were gathered from an adult who was a healthcare worker with PCR-confirmed SARS-CoV-2 infection or an uninfected control (not recorded which).

The genes are TRBV18 and TRBJ1-1; D unclear. V lost 1 base, J lost 1 base, and 10 bases lay in between. CDR1 is KGHSH and CDR2 is LQKENI in the germline V gene. This CDR3 is 15 amino acids long. CDR3 bases: TGTGCCAGCTCACCACAGGCTCCTCCGAACACTGAAGCTTTCTTT. Its protein is CASSPQAPPNTEAFF.

This clonotype was recorded at least ten times. The rearrangement joins TRBV5-4 to TRBJ2-3, with 8 bases aligning to TRBD2. Germline CDR1 is SGHNT and CDR2 is YYREEE (reference sequence). This CDR3 is built from 20 residues. The junction had 21 bases not matched to a gene; V was cut back by 2 bases and J by 4 bases. The CDR3 sequence is CASSFSSIGGAGVMADTQYF. CDR3 bases: TGTGCCAGCAGCTTTTCTTCGATTGGGGGAGCGGGAGTGATGGCAGATACGCAGTATTTT. The variable domain in full, completed from reference TRBV5-4 and TRBJ2-3, reads ETGVTQSPTHLIKTRGQQVTLRCSSQSGHNTVSWYQQALGQGPQFIFQYYREEENGRGNFPPRFSGLQFPNYSSELNVNALELDDSALYLCASSFSSIGGAGVMADTQYFGPGTRLTVL.

Many counts were recorded for this clonotype. V usage is TRBV12-3 or TRBV12-4 and J usage is TRBJ1-2; the match to TRBD1 covers 11 bases. J was trimmed by 4 bases and V by 6 bases; bases with no gene match: 4. The CDR3 runs 14 residues. Written as DNA, the CDR3 is TGTGCCAGCAGCTGGACAGGGGGCAGCTATGGCTACACCTTC. Protein: CASSWTGGSYGYTF.

The chain carries TRBV29-1 and TRBJ2-7, with TRBD2 matching over 11 bases. The germline V gene has CDR1 SQVTM and CDR2 ANQGSEA. The CDR3 contains 13 residues. Trimming at V came to 7 bases and at J to 7 bases, leaving 9 bases not matched to a gene. This CDR3 reads CSARLAGIREQYF. CDR3 bases: TGCAGCGCTCGACTAGCGGGGATTAGGGAGCAGTACTTC.

The chain combines TRBV11-2 with TRBJ2-1; 9 nucleotides match TRBD2. Germline V gives CDR1 SGHAT, CDR2 FQNNGV. V shed 5 bases, J shed 4 bases, and the junction held 9 bases outside the gene matches. CDR3 length: 16 amino acids. This chain's CDR3 is CASSPISGSKYNEQFF. CDR3 DNA: TGTGCCAGCAGCCCCATTAGCGGGAGTAAGTACAATGAGCAGTTCTTC. The whole variable domain, filled in from reference TRBV11-2 and TRBJ2-1, reads EAGVAQSPRYKIIEKRQSVAFWCNPISGHATLYWYQQILGQGPKLLIQFQNNGVVDDSQLPKDRFSAERLKGVDSTLKIQPAKLEDSAVYLCASSPISGSKYNEQFFGPGTRLTVL.

This clonotype has more than one count but fewer than ten. The chain joins TRBV7-2 to TRBJ2-1, with unresolved D. The CDR3 sequence is 12 residues long. V was trimmed by 5 bases and J by 5 bases, leaving 7 bases between them. Per the germline V gene, CDR1 is SGHTA and CDR2 is FQGNSA. The CDR3 DNA reads as TGTGCCAGCAGCCGCAAAGACAATGAGCAGTTCTTC. This gives the protein CASSRKDNEQFF.

J is TRBJ2-1 and V is TRBV7-9; the match to TRBD2 covers 7 bases. The CDR3 covers 15 residues. CDR1 SEHNR and CDR2 FQNEAQ come from the germline V gene (reference sequence). V shed 4 bases, J shed 8 bases, and the junction held 11 bases outside the gene matches. The CDR3 region has the DNA TGTGCCAGCAGCTATAGAGGTGCGGGAGTAGATGAGCAGTTCTTC. Its protein product is CASSYRGAGVDEQFF.

The table lists this clonotype with a few counts. This chain connects TRBV11-2 to TRBJ2-3; 14 bases are a match to TRBD2. The V gene's germline CDR1 is SGHAT and CDR2 FQNNGV. The CDR3 has 19 amino acids. With V trimmed by 5 bases and J by 3 bases, 13 bases remained unmatched. CDR3 in amino acids: CASSQGTSGSIGGTDTQYF. CDR3 sequence (DNA): TGTGCCAGCAGCCAAGGGACTAGCGGGAGTATTGGGGGAACAGATACGCAGTATTTT. The full variable domain, completed using reference TRBV11-2 and TRBJ2-3, is EAGVAQSPRYKIIEKRQSVAFWCNPISGHATLYWYQQILGQGPKLLIQFQNNGVVDDSQLPKDRFSAERLKGVDSTLKIQPAKLEDSAVYLCASSQGTSGSIGGTDTQYFGPGTRLTVL.

This clonotype has a count of ten or more. This chain connects TRBV28 to TRBJ1-2; 9 bases agree with TRBD1. The CDR3 runs to 16 residues. Losses at the gene ends were 5 bases for V and 2 bases for J; bases not matched to a gene: 9. Germline values: CDR1 MDHEN, CDR2 SYDVKM. CDR3 sequence (DNA): TGTGCCAGCAGTCCTCCAACAGGGGGCGAAAACTATGGCTACACCTTC. This gives the protein CASSPPTGGENYGYTF.

This clonotype was observed many times. The chain links TRBV5-1 to TRBJ2-3; D is unresolved. Germline loops: CDR1 SGHRS, CDR2 YFSETQ. The CDR3 is 13 residues long. V was shortened by 1 base and J by 6 bases, with 9 bases between the two germline ends. The CDR3 DNA is TGCGCCAGCAGCTTGTGGTCGTACGATACGCAGTATTTT. Translating it yields CASSLWSYDTQYF.

This clonotype was detected many times. The V call is TRBV10-3, the J call TRBJ2-1, with a possible D match to TRBD2 (5 bases). In germline, CDR1 is ENHRY, CDR2 SYGVKD. The length of the CDR3 is 14 residues. Trimming pared 6 bases from V and 0 bases from J, leaving 9 bases between. Here the CDR3 DNA reads TGTGCCATCAGGAGCGGTAGCTCCTACAATGAGCAGTTCTTC. It encodes CAIRSGSSYNEQFF.

This clonotype was detected many times. V is TRBV7-6 and J is TRBJ2-7; D is possibly TRBD1 (6 bases). CDR3 size: 14 residues. Trimming took 5 bases from V and 4 from J, leaving 15 bases between them. Germline CDR1 and CDR2: SGHVS and FNYEAQ. The CDR3 loop reads CASSHWTDSYEQYF. In DNA form, the CDR3 reads TGTGCCAGCAGCCATTGGACAGACTCGTACGAGCAGTACTTC.

V and J are TRBV7-2 and TRBJ2-7; D gene ambiguous. V shed 1 base and J shed 3 bases, with 10 bases lying between them. Germline lookup yields CDR1 SGHTA and CDR2 FQGNSA. This CDR3 has 14 residues. This CDR3 is CASSLVVSYYEQYF. CDR3 DNA sequence: TGTGCCAGCAGCTTAGTAGTCAGCTACTACGAGCAGTACTTC.

The chain has TRBV6-1 and TRBJ1-1, with TRBD1 matching 7 bases. Germline V gene lookup returns CDR1 MNHNS and CDR2 SASEGT. The ends lost 2 bases at V and 3 bases at J; junction bases unmatched: 12. There are 17 residues in the CDR3. The DNA for the CDR3 is TGTGCCAGCAGTGAATACCGGACAGGCCACAGGTACACTGAAGCTTTCTTT. Its translation is CASSEYRTGHRYTEAFF.

The chain joins TRBV2 to TRBJ2-7; weak D call: TRBD2 (6 bases). Germline V gene sequence: CDR1 SNHLY, CDR2 FYNNEI. CDR3 length: 14 residues. V dropped 7 bases and J dropped 5 bases, with 18 bases sitting between them. The CDR3 region is CASTGWVGGNEQYF. In DNA form, the CDR3 reads TGTGCCAGCACAGGCTGGGTCGGCGGGAACGAGCAGTACTTC.

This sequence joins TRBV10-3 and TRBJ2-3; tentatively, D is TRBD2 (6 bases). V lost 8 bases, J lost 8 bases, and 11 bases lay in between. The V gene's germline CDR1 is ENHRY and CDR2 SYGVKD. The length of the CDR3 is 11 residues. This CDR3 is CAIEAGTTQYF. CDR3 nucleotides: TGTGCCATCGAAGCGGGCACTACGCAGTATTTT.

The table lists this clonotype with a few counts. V and J are TRBV27 and TRBJ1-1, with 7 bases identical to TRBD1. Germline CDR1 and CDR2: MNHEY and SMNVEV (reference sequence). Trimming at V came to 6 bases and at J to 6 bases, leaving 7 bases not matched to a gene. CDR3 length equals 13 residues. In DNA, the CDR3 is TGTGCCAGCAGATCGCAGGGGGTCGCTGAAGCTTTCTTT. Translated, it gives CASRSQGVAEAFF.

The chain is built from TRBV2 and TRBJ2-4; D perhaps matches TRBD2 (5 bases). The CDR3 extends over 15 amino acids. CDR1 and CDR2 from the germline V gene are SNHLY and FYNNEI. Trimming removed 5 bases from V and 3 bases from J, with 14 bases in between. CDR3 sequence (DNA): TGTGCCAGCAGTTCTCGGGGTCCGGGCAAAAACATTCAGTACTTC. This gives the protein CASSSRGPGKNIQYF.

In this sample, this clonotype turned up a few times. The genes are TRBV6-6 and TRBJ1-2; D is unclear. The V end lost 4 bases, the J end lost 2 bases, and 8 bases lay between the germline ends. In germline, CDR1 is MNHNY, CDR2 SVGAGI (reference sequence). The CDR3 covers 13 residues. CDR3 nucleotide sequence: TGTGCCAGCAGTTTTGCGCCGAACTATGGCTACACCTTC. Translating gives CASSFAPNYGYTF.

In its sample, this clonotype was seen a few times. The chain joins TRBV20-1 to TRBJ2-7, with a possible D match to TRBD2 (6 bases). This CDR3 is 15 amino acids long. V was cut by 3 bases and J by 5 bases, with 20 bases left in between. The V gene's germline CDR1 is DFQATT and CDR2 SNEGSKA (reference sequence). Here the CDR3 reads CSASYPLAGTNEQYF. In DNA form, the CDR3 reads TGCAGTGCTAGTTACCCCCTCGCGGGAACTAACGAGCAGTACTTC.

The genes are TRBV6-2 or TRBV6-3 and TRBJ2-4; D not resolved. Trimming shortened V by 2 bases and J by 6 bases, and 8 bases separated the two germline ends. This CDR3 contains 13 residues. The germline V gene encodes CDR1 MNHEY and CDR2 SVGEGT. The CDR3 here is CASSYLGTNIQYF. The CDR3 nucleotides read TGTGCCAGCAGTTACCTAGGTACAAACATTCAGTACTTC.

This clonotype was seen repeatedly, ten times or more. The V gene is TRBV7-8, the J gene TRBJ2-7; D is perhaps TRBD1 (5 bases). V lost 5 bases and J 1 base, leaving 12 bases between the germline ends. The CDR3 covers 14 residues. CDR1 and CDR2 from the germline V gene are SGHVS and FQNEAQ. The CDR3 DNA follows: TGTGCCAGCAGCCTTGACAGCCGTTCCTACGAGCAGTACTTC. Its translation: CASSLDSRSYEQYF.

The table lists this clonotype with a few counts. The rearrangement joins TRBV29-1 to TRBJ2-7; TRBD2 aligns across 7 bases. The germline V gene has CDR1 SQVTM and CDR2 ANQGSEA. V dropped 3 bases and J dropped 2; count of bases not matched to a gene: 1. The CDR3 has 12 residues. CDR3 DNA: TGCAGCGTTGACGCGGGGGCCTACGAGCAGTACTTC. Translated: CSVDAGAYEQYF.

This clonotype was counted between two and nine times. The rearrangement joins TRBV12-3 or TRBV12-4 to TRBJ2-2; 9 nucleotides match TRBD1. The CDR3 runs 14 residues. V trimming: 8 bases; J trimming: 8 bases; junction bases outside the gene matches: 9. CDR3: CASPGQGMLGELFF. CDR3 DNA: TGTGCCAGCCCTGGACAGGGGATGCTGGGGGAGCTGTTTTTT.

The chain carries TRBV5-6 and TRBJ2-4, with 7 bases aligning to TRBD2. With 0 bases clipped from V and 8 bases from J, the junction kept 5 bases outside the gene matches. This CDR3 is built from 14 residues. The V gene's germline CDR1 is SGHDT and CDR2 YYEEEE. The CDR3 reads CASSLVEGRDIQYF. The DNA of the CDR3 is TGTGCCAGCAGCTTGGTAGAAGGGAGGGACATTCAGTACTTC.

The sample holds many counts of this clonotype. The rearrangement joins TRBV7-2 to TRBJ2-3; 9 nucleotides line up with TRBD1. This CDR3 comprises 16 residues. CDR1 and CDR2 (germline): SGHTA, FQGNSA. V gave up 1 base and J gave up 5 bases; unmatched junction bases: 7. This CDR3 is CASSLVGTGSGDTQYF. CDR3 DNA: TGTGCCAGCAGCTTAGTCGGGACAGGGTCGGGAGATACGCAGTATTTT.

A remark on this clonotype: Sequence at one end of the junction differs from germline and may be a read error. This chain uses TRBV10-3 with TRBJ2-2, with 7 bases fitting TRBD1. Germline assignment: CDR1 ENHRY and CDR2 SYGVKD. The CDR3 loop spans 15 amino acids. In DNA form, the CDR3 reads TGTGCCATCAGTCCGACAGGGACGAACACCGGGGAGCAGTTTTTT. Its protein product is CAISPTGTNTGEQFF.

The rearrangement links TRBV20-1 to TRBJ1-4; D is undetermined. V lost 5 bases, J lost 13 bases, and 23 bases lay in between. Germline assignment: CDR1 DFQATT and CDR2 SNEGSKA (reference sequence). This CDR3 spans 14 amino acids. CDR3 nucleotide sequence: TGCAGTGCTTCGGGTGGCGGAATTGAGTGGGGACTGTTTTTT. Protein sequence: CSASGGGIEWGLFF.

This clonotype has a handful of counts. The chain recombines TRBV5-1 with TRBJ2-1; D is possibly TRBD2 (5 bases). Trimming stripped 4 bases from V and 8 bases from J, with 7 bases between. Germline lookup yields CDR1 SGHRS and CDR2 YFSETQ. There are 11 residues in the CDR3. CDR3 nucleotides: TGCGCCAGCAGCCCGGACTATGAGCAGTTCTTC. It is translated as CASSPDYEQFF.

The sample holds a few counts of this clonotype. V and J are TRBV28 and TRBJ2-6; 7 positions match TRBD1. This CDR3 is built from 16 residues. Germline CDR1 MDHEN, CDR2 SYDVKM. Germline trimming cut 7 bases from V and 0 bases from J; bases unmatched to any gene: 6. The CDR3 sequence: CASTPGQSSGANVLTF. CDR3 in DNA: TGTGCCAGCACCCCGGGACAGAGCTCTGGGGCCAACGTCCTGACTTTC.

This clonotype was counted ten times or more. The V call is TRBV18, the J call TRBJ1-1; no firm D call. V gave up 1 base and J gave up 1 base, with 4 bases separating them. The germline V gene encodes CDR1 KGHSH and CDR2 LQKENI. The CDR3 sequence is 13 residues long. The CDR3 reads CASSPQGNTEAFF. For the CDR3, the DNA is TGTGCCAGCTCACCACAGGGGAACACTGAAGCTTTCTTT.